What follows describes a single TCR beta chain. Using immunoSEQ multiplex PCR, the repertoire was profiled, and TCRdb retains in-frame clones only, with some absent. Here the sample spans about 11,000 clones, 72% being singletons. These data originate in a study of T cell repertoires in ileal Crohn's disease. The CDR3 consists of 13 residues. Germline-derived CDR1 and CDR2 are PRHDT and FYEKMQ (reference sequence). Trimming shortened V by 5 bases and J by 7 bases, and 14 bases separated the two germline ends. This sample's time point: neoterminal ileum biopsy at postoperative endoscopy, about 6 months after surgery.

The genes are TRBV13 and TRBJ1-2; D might be TRBD1 (6 bases). The clonotype comes from an adult with Crohn's disease. Sequencing input: ileal tissue. CDR3 bases: TGTGCCAGCAGCCCACAGGGTCTTGCTGGCTACACCTTC. This translates into CASSPQGLAGYTF.